The next 15 T cell receptor beta chains were all read from a single sample in a study of blood T cell repertoires in COVID-19. Data came from immunoSEQ multiplex PCR; TCRdb stores just in-frame clones and leaves some out. The sample contains 150,000 or so clones, about 90% of which appear only once. What was sequenced was peripheral blood. These receptors originate from a man older than 75 with acute or convalescent COVID-19.

The chain combines TRBV2 with TRBJ1-5; 8 bases are shared with TRBD1. This CDR3 has 13 residues. V trimming: 8 bases; J trimming: 7 bases; junction bases outside the gene matches: 7. The germline V gene has CDR1 SNHLY and CDR2 FYNNEI. DNA of the CDR3: TGTGCCAGCGCGGACAGGGAGGACCAGCCCCAGCATTTT. As protein: CASADREDQPQHF.

This clone was detected once. The chain joins TRBV19 to TRBJ2-1; 7 bases are shared with TRBD1. The CDR3 is made up of 17 amino acids. CDR1 and CDR2 (germline): LNHDA, SQIVND (reference sequence). The V and J ends lost 4 bases and 7 bases, in that order; junction bases with no gene match: 16. The CDR3: CASSTSHRQGDLNEQFF. The CDR3 DNA sequence: TGTGCCAGTAGTACCTCCCATAGACAGGGCGATCTAAATGAGCAGTTCTTC.

This chain uses TRBV28 with TRBJ2-7, with 7 bases identical to TRBD1. Germline CDR1 reads MDHEN; CDR2 reads SYDVKM. V was pared by 7 bases and J by 0 bases, with 6 bases of the junction left unmatched. CDR3 size: 14 residues. The CDR3 bases are TGTGCCAGCACGCCGGGACAGCTCTCCTACGAGCAGTACTTC. Translated: CASTPGQLSYEQYF.

The chain joins TRBV5-1 to TRBJ2-7; D call uncertain. The germline V and J ends were trimmed by 0 bases and 2 bases, with 3 bases remaining between them. Germline V gives CDR1 SGHRS, CDR2 YFSETQ. The CDR3 length is 12 residues. The CDR3 DNA reads TGCGCCAGCAGCTTGGACACCTACGAGCAGTACTTC. This translates into CASSLDTYEQYF.

The rearrangement links TRBV24-1 to TRBJ1-2; 8 bases align to TRBD1. Germline lookup yields CDR1 KGHDR and CDR2 SFDVKD. The CDR3 has 17 residues. The J segment lost 6 bases and the V segment lost 6 bases, leaving 17 bases of the junction unmatched. CDR3 residues: CATSNYRWDRREDGYTF. CDR3 nucleotide sequence: TGTGCCACCAGTAATTACCGCTGGGACAGGAGGGAGGATGGCTACACCTTC.

This clone turned up a few times. This sequence joins TRBV5-4 and TRBJ1-2; the D gene is possibly TRBD1 (6 bases). There are 13 residues in the CDR3. Per the germline V gene, CDR1 is SGHNT and CDR2 is YYREEE (reference sequence). Between the trimmed V and J ends, which lost 10 bases and 8 bases, there was a span of 21 bases. CDR3 sequence: CAAGRAGVLGYTF. The CDR3, as DNA: TGTGCCGCAGGGCGGGCAGGGGTTTTGGGCTACACCTTC.

This clone occurred a few times. The gene calls are TRBV5-1 and TRBJ2-7; 9 bases agree with TRBD1. The germline V gene has CDR1 SGHRS and CDR2 YFSETQ. V shed 1 base, J shed 2 bases, and the junction held 7 bases outside the gene matches. The CDR3 is made up of 16 amino acids. Written as DNA, the CDR3 is TGCGCCAGCAGCTTGAATTATGGGACAGGGCCCTACGAGCAGTACTTC. This translates into CASSLNYGTGPYEQYF.

This sequence joins TRBV20-1 and TRBJ2-3, with D perhaps matching TRBD2 (5 bases). Deletions cut 8 bases from V and 5 bases from J, with 11 bases between. Germline lookup yields CDR1 DFQATT and CDR2 SNEGSKA (reference sequence). This CDR3 has 11 amino acids. The CDR3 loop is CSFLGRDTQYF. The CDR3 nucleotides read TGCAGTTTTCTAGGGAGAGATACGCAGTATTTT.

The V call is TRBV4-2, the J call TRBJ2-1, with TRBD2 identical over 8 bases. CDR3 length equals 16 residues. The ends lost 0 bases at V and 7 bases at J; junction bases unmatched: 8. Germline V CDR1 and CDR2: LGHNA, YNFKEQ. CDR3 region: CASSQEAGTRNNEQFF. The CDR3 DNA reads TGTGCCAGCAGCCAAGAGGCCGGGACTAGGAATAATGAGCAGTTCTTC.

The chain carries TRBV7-2 and TRBJ1-2; D is ambiguous. V shed 4 bases and J shed 6 bases, with 12 bases lying between them. The CDR3 runs 13 residues. Germline V gene data show CDR1 as SGHTA and CDR2 as FQGNSA. CDR3: CASSSFRFNGYTF. The CDR3 DNA is TGTGCCAGCAGCTCCTTTCGGTTCAATGGCTACACCTTC.

A remark on this clone: The sample contains more than one DNA sequence encoding this CDR3. CDR3 bases: TGTGCCAGCAGCGTAGCGGGCAGGGCGAACACCGGGGAGCTGTTTTTT. Protein: CASSVAGRANTGELFF. The V gene is TRBV9, the J gene TRBJ2-2; a weak D match, TRBD1 (5 bases). Trimming left V 0 bases short and J 0 bases short, with 9 bases between. CDR1 SGDLS and CDR2 YYNGEE come from the germline V gene. The CDR3 contains 16 residues.

This chain links TRBV3-1 (or the pseudogene TRBV3-2) with TRBJ1-2; D gene unclear. Germline V gene data show CDR1 as LGHDT and CDR2 as YNNKEL (reference sequence). The CDR3 is made up of 14 amino acids. Trimming stripped 0 bases from V and 4 bases from J, with 9 bases between. The chain's CDR3 is CASSQDGQIYGYTF. The DNA for the CDR3 is TGTGCCAGCAGCCAAGATGGCCAGATCTATGGCTACACCTTC.

The J gene is TRBJ2-1, the V gene TRBV24-1; TRBD2 agrees at 13 bases. There are 15 residues in the CDR3. V shed 8 bases, J shed 8 bases, and the junction held 8 bases outside the gene matches. Germline V CDR1 and CDR2: KGHDR, SFDVKD. The CDR3 sequence is CATNQLAGGPYEQFF. DNA of the CDR3: TGTGCCACCAACCAACTAGCGGGAGGGCCATATGAGCAGTTCTTC.

The chain links TRBV7-9 to TRBJ2-1; TRBD2 aligns across 9 bases. CDR1 and CDR2 (germline): SEHNR, FQNEAQ (reference sequence). V trimming: 6 bases; J trimming: 4 bases; junction bases outside the gene matches: 4. The CDR3 contains 14 residues. For the CDR3, the DNA is TGTGCCAGCAGTCATAGCGGGGGTTACAATGAGCAGTTCTTC. Translated: CASSHSGGYNEQFF.

The V gene is TRBV11-1, the J gene TRBJ2-1, with D possibly matching TRBD2 (5 bases). Germline lookup yields CDR1 SGHAT and CDR2 FQDESV (reference sequence). Trimming removed 4 bases at V and 5 bases at J, with 9 bases between. This CDR3 contains 13 residues. The DNA for the CDR3 is TGTGCCAGCAGCTCCCGACTAAACAATGAGCAGTTCTTC. It yields the protein CASSSRLNNEQFF. Full variable domain (remainder filled in from reference TRBV11-1 and TRBJ2-1): EAEVAQSPRYKITEKSQAVAFWCDPISGHATLYWYRQILGQGPELLVQFQDESVVDDSQLPKDRFSAERLKGVDSTLKIQPAELGDSAMYLCASSSRLNNEQFFGPGTRLTVL.